This entry describes one TCR beta chain. The antigen is undetermined. This sample was taken from a study of response to subunit inactivated influenza vaccine. Regarding the study as a whole: Authors suggested seasonal influenza vaccinations each recruit few new T cells.

The length of the CDR3 is 13 residues. V shed 5 bases and J shed 5 bases, with 9 bases lying between them. CDR1 is SEHNR and CDR2 is FQNEAQ in the germline V gene (reference sequence). TCRdb re-analysed the RT-PCR reads in MiXCR, keeping a single row per CDR3 protein. The sample records approximately 490,000 distinct CDR3 sequences, approximately 7.3% being singletons. The clonotype originates from a man aged 45-69 years who received an inactivated influenza vaccine. The sequences come from PBMCs from blood, collected 23 months after vaccination. The rearrangement uses TRBV7-9 and TRBJ2-2; D ambiguous. The chain's CDR3 is CASSLPATGELFF. For the CDR3, the DNA is TGTGCCAGCAGCCTGCCCGCTACCGGGGAGCTGTTTTTT.